The clone carrying this TCR beta chain has ten or more counts. Amplification yielded TCR beta CDR3 regions, with RNA transcripts as the source. The study used the HTBI primer set for a first-round RT-PCR of the TCR CDR3. TCRdb redid the calling of the multiplex PCR reads with MiXCR, one entry per CDR3 protein. The repertoire includes about 420,000 distinct CDR3 sequences, less than 20% of them detected once, and less than 15% sits in the top ten. The data were taken from a study of T cells in Graves' hyperthyroidism and ophthalmopathy. V lost 5 bases and J lost 4; bases outside the gene matches: 16. This CDR3 is built from 18 residues. Germline V lookup: CDR1 SGHTA, CDR2 FQGNSA.

The sample consisted of blood. The J gene is TRBJ2-1, the V gene TRBV7-2; 8 bases align to TRBD1. This receptor was obtained from a woman younger than 30 with Graves' hyperthyroidism. The CDR3: CASSPRRTGGQGYNEQFF. The DNA for the CDR3 is TGTGCCAGCAGCCCGAGGCGCACAGGGGGTCAAGGGTACAATGAGCAGTTCTTC.